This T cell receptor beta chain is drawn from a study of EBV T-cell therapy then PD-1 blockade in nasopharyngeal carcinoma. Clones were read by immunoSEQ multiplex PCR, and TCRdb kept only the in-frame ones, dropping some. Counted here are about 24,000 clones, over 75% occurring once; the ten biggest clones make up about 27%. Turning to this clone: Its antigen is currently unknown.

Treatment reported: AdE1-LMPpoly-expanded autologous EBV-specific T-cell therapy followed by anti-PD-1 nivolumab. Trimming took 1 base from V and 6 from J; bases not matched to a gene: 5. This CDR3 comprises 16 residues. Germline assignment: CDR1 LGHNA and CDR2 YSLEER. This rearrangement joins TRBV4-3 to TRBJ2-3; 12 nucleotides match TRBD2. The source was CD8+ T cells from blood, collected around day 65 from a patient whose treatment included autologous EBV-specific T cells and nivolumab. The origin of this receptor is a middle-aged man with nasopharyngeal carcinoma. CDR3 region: CASSQVASGGADTQYF. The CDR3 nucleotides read TGCGCCAGCAGCCAAGTAGCTAGCGGGGGGGCCGATACGCAGTATTTT.